This T cell receptor (beta chain) was documented in a study of blood T cells in healthy people across ages. Peripheral blood samples of approximately 10 milliliters were drawn from each donor. Regarding this clonotype: Its antigen remains unknown.

The CDR3 runs 16 residues. V trimming: 6 bases; J trimming: 4 bases; junction bases outside the gene matches: 12. The germline gives CDR1 WSHSY, CDR2 SAAADI. Study-wide findings and caveats: CMV infection status of these donors was not known. Donors of long life had a larger count of naive CD4+ cells and greater diversity than aged donors. Researchers said unsorted PBMCs prevented a conclusive naive versus antigen-experienced comparison.

Sample-barcoded 5' priming and a J-beta primer mix drove a second PCR of 7 to 11 cycles. One entry per CDR3 protein, called by TCRdb with MiXCR from the 5' RACE reads. The sample carries about 1.4 million distinct CDR3 sequences, approximately 59% recorded once. Sequenced material: blood. The source is a man between 18 and 29 years old in good health. The rearrangement uses TRBV10-2 and TRBJ1-5; TRBD1 matches 7 bases. As DNA, the CDR3 is TGCGCCAGCAGCCAGACAGGGCCCGGCTCAAATCAGCCCCAGCATTTT. Encoded protein: CASSQTGPGSNQPQHF.